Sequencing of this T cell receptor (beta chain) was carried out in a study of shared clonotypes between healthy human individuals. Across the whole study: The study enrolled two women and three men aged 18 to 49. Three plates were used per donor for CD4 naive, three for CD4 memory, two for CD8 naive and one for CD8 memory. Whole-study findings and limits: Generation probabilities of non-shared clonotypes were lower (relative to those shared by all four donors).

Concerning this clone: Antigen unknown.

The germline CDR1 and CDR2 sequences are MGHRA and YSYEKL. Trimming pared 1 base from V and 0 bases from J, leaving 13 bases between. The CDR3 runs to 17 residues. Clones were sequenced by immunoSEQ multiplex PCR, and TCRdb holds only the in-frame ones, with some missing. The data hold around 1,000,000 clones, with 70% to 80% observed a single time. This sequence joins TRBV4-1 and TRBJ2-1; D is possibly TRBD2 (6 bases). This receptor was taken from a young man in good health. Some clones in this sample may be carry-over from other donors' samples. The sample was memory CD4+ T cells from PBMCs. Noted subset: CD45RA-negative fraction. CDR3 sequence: CASSQGLAISSYNEQFF. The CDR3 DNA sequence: TGCGCCAGCAGCCAAGGGCTAGCGATTAGCTCCTACAATGAGCAGTTCTTC.